This entry is about one T cell receptor (beta chain). Its cognate antigen is unknown. This entry belongs to a study of shared clonotypes between healthy human individuals. CDR1 is MNHEY and CDR2 is SMNVEV in the germline V gene (reference sequence). V gave up 3 bases and J gave up 6 bases, with 18 bases separating them. This CDR3 has 15 amino acids. Broader study findings: When naive CD4 clonotypes were compared across a few donors, about 4.8% were shared.

At the deep level, the assay was run. Splitting of each subset's genomic DNA was done evenly across several immunoSEQ plates. TCRdb's table, derived via immunoSEQ multiplex PCR, lists solely in-frame clones and lacks some. The sample carries hundreds of thousands of clones, roughly 94% recorded once. The naive CD8 population came from CD45RO-negative cells selected for CCR7, without terminally differentiated effector memory CD45RA+ cells. Input material: naive CD8+ T cells sorted from blood. This sequence was found in a man aged 25-40 years in good health. The chain couples TRBV27 to TRBJ2-7, with D possibly called TRBD1 or TRBD2 (6 bases each). In DNA form, the CDR3 reads TGTGCCAGCAGTTTTCAGGGACTCATCAGGGGCGAGCAGTACTTC. This codes for CASSFQGLIRGEQYF.